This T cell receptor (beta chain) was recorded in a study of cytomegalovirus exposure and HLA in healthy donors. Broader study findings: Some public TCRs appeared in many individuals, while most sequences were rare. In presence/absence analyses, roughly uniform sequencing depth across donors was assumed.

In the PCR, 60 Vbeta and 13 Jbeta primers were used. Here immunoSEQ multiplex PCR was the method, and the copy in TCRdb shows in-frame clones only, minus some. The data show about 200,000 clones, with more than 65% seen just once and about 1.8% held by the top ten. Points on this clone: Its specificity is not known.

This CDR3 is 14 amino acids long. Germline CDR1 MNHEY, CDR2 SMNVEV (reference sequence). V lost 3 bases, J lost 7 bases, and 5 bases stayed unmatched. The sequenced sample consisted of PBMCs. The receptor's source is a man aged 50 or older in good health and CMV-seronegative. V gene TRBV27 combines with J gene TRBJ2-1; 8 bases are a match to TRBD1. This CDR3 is CASSFPGGRNEQFF. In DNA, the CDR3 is TGTGCCAGCAGTTTCCCAGGGGGCAGGAATGAGCAGTTCTTC.